These T cell receptor beta chains were read from a single sample in a study of blood T cell repertoires in COVID-19. The assay was immunoSEQ multiplex PCR, and TCRdb's table has in-frame clones only and misses some. The sample holds 200,000 to 250,000 clones, roughly 83% seen once. Sequences were obtained from PBMCs or T cells enriched from blood (not recorded which). The origin of the receptors is a woman in her 50s who had recovered from COVID-19. Both conserved end residues are part of each CDR3. D genes are given only for firm matches. Only some rows state a clone size, as once, few, many or a class for expanded clones.

clone_size	v_call	j_call	d_call	cdr3_nt	cdr3_aa
-	TRBV19	TRBJ2-1	-	TGTGCCAGTATCCCCAGGGGTCGCCCCCCCAATGAGCAGTTCTTC	CASIPRGRPPNEQFF
-	TRBV19	TRBJ1-1	-	TGTGCCAGTAGTATAGTACGGGGGTACACTGAAGCTTTCTTT	CASSIVRGYTEAFF
once	TRBV4-3	TRBJ1-1	-	TGCGCCAGCAGCCAAGATGGGATAGCCGGACACGCGAACACTGAAGCTTTCTTT	CASSQDGIAGHANTEAFF
-	TRBV5-6	TRBJ2-5	TRBD1	TGTGCCAGCAGCTTGGATTGGACAGGGGGAAAGGGATTGGGGTCCCAGTACTTC	CASSLDWTGGKGLGSQYF
few	TRBV19	TRBJ1-1	-	TGTGCCAGTAGTATTGGGGGGGCCTGGGTGAACACTGAAGCTTTCTTT	CASSIGGAWVNTEAFF
-	TRBV4-1	TRBJ2-7	TRBD1	TGCGCCAGCAGCCGGACAGGGGAGCCCTACGAGCAGTACTTC	CASSRTGEPYEQYF
-	TRBV5-1	TRBJ1-4	-	TGCGCCAGCAGCCGCGGGGGAGGGATTAATGAAAAACTGTTTTTT	CASSRGGGINEKLFF
-	TRBV11-2	TRBJ2-4	-	TGTGCCAGCAGCTTGGAGGGAGCCAAAAACATTCAGTACTTC	CASSLEGAKNIQYF
-	TRBV30	TRBJ1-1	-	TGTGCCTGGAGTGACAGGGCACCGAACACTGAAGCTTTCTTT	CAWSDRAPNTEAFF
-	TRBV4-3	TRBJ1-1	-	TGCGCCAGCAGCCTACAATTAGGGGCGCGGAACACTGAAGCTTTCTTT	CASSLQLGARNTEAFF
-	TRBV30	TRBJ1-6	-	TGTGCCTGGAGTAAGGGGATACGGAATTCACCCCTCCACTTT	CAWSKGIRNSPLHF
-	TRBV6-1	TRBJ1-1	-	TGTGCCAGCAGTGACAGGCGGGACACTGAAGCTTTCTTT	CASSDRRDTEAFF
few	TRBV6-2/TRBV6-3	TRBJ2-6	TRBD1	TGTGCCAGCAGTTTCTCCCGACAGGGGGCGAAGACAAGTGGGGCCAACGTCCTGACTTTC	CASSFSRQGAKTSGANVLTF
-	TRBV29-1	TRBJ1-2	TRBD1	TGCAGCGTTGGGATTACAGGGGCGTACACCTTC	CSVGITGAYTF
few	TRBV5-4	TRBJ2-1	TRBD2	TGTGCCAGCAGCGCGGGGACTAGCGACGGCAATGAGCAGTTCTTC	CASSAGTSDGNEQFF
-	TRBV9	TRBJ1-2	-	TGTGCCAGCAGCGTAGCCCCCCAGGACTATGGCTACACCTTC	CASSVAPQDYGYTF
-	TRBV5-1	TRBJ2-2	TRBD1	TGCGCCAGCAGCCCGGGACAGGGGGACACCGGGGAGCTGTTTTTT	CASSPGQGDTGELFF
-	TRBV5-4	TRBJ1-6	TRBD1	TGTGCCAGCAGCTTGCAACAGGGGGTGAATTCACCCCTCCACTTT	CASSLQQGVNSPLHF
-	TRBV14	TRBJ2-2	-	TGTGCCAGCAGCCCAAGAGGAACCGGGGAGCTGTTTTTT	CASSPRGTGELFF
-	TRBV2	TRBJ1-2	-	TGTGCCACCCAATCTCCGGGGGGCTTTAACTATGGCTACACCTTC	CATQSPGGFNYGYTF
-	TRBV3-1/TRBV3-2	TRBJ2-6	-	TGTGCCAGCAGCCAACCGGGACACTCCGTCTCTGGGGCCAACGTCCTGACTTTC	CASSQPGHSVSGANVLTF
-	TRBV6-5	TRBJ1-2	-	TGTGCCAGCAGTTACTCGATCGGGGGGGTTGGCTACACCTTC	CASSYSIGGVGYTF
-	TRBV7-9	TRBJ2-5	-	TGTGCCAGCCGAGCGGGCTGGCTTGAGACCCAGTACTTC	CASRAGWLETQYF
-	TRBV4-3	TRBJ2-2	TRBD1	TGCGCCAGCAGCCACGGACAGGGGGCCACCGGGGAGCTGTTTTTT	CASSHGQGATGELFF
-	TRBV10-3	TRBJ1-1	-	TGTGCCATCAGTGAAAGGGAGACTGAAGCTTTCTTT	CAISERETEAFF
-	TRBV10-3	TRBJ1-2	TRBD1	TGTGCCATCAGAAGGACAGGGGGCCTCTATGGCTACACCTTC	CAIRRTGGLYGYTF
-	TRBV6-5	TRBJ1-2	-	TGTGCCAGCAGTTACTACTCCGTCCCCTCCCAATATGGCTACACCTTC	CASSYYSVPSQYGYTF
-	TRBV5-1	TRBJ2-2	-	TGCGCCAGCAGCTTGGTGCAGGGGGGTACCGGGGAGCTGTTTTTT	CASSLVQGGTGELFF
-	TRBV7-2	TRBJ1-2	TRBD1	TGTGCCAGCAGCTTATTAGGGACAGGAGAGGGGGGTAACTATGGCTACACCTTC	CASSLLGTGEGGNYGYTF
-	TRBV19	TRBJ2-1	TRBD1	TGTGCCACTACTACGGGACAGGGGTACAATGAGCAGTTCTTC	CATTTGQGYNEQFF
once	TRBV14	TRBJ2-7	-	TGTGCCAGCAGAAGAGGGGGCTCCTACGAGCAGTACTTC	CASRRGGSYEQYF
-	TRBV5-4	TRBJ1-3	-	TGTGCCAGCAGCCCGGGGGGGATCTCTGGAAACACCATATATTTT	CASSPGGISGNTIYF
-	TRBV30	TRBJ1-2	TRBD1	TGTGCCTGGAATCCCGGGACAGGGAGGGACTACACCTTC	CAWNPGTGRDYTF
-	TRBV19	TRBJ2-1	-	TGTGCCAGTAGTATAAGTTGGGCGGGAAGCTCCTACAATGAGCAGTTCTTC	CASSISWAGSSYNEQFF
-	TRBV5-1	TRBJ1-2	-	TGCGCCAGCCGTGAATTGGTGGCAGGGCATAAACATGGCTACACCTTC	CASRELVAGHKHGYTF
once	TRBV4-1	TRBJ2-7	-	TGCGCCAGCAGCCAAGATATGGGGGGTTGGACCTACGAGCAGTACTTC	CASSQDMGGWTYEQYF
-	TRBV2	TRBJ2-4	TRBD2	TGTGCCAGCAGAACCGGGACTAGCGGGAGGGTAGCCAAAAACATTCAGTACTTC	CASRTGTSGRVAKNIQYF
once	TRBV3-1/TRBV3-2	TRBJ2-4	-	TGTGCCAGCAGCCCGGCCCGGGGCAGGGGAAACATTCAGTACTTC	CASSPARGRGNIQYF
-	TRBV4-1	TRBJ2-5	TRBD1	TGCGCCAGCAGCCAGACAGGGGGTCTGGAGACCCAGTACTTC	CASSQTGGLETQYF